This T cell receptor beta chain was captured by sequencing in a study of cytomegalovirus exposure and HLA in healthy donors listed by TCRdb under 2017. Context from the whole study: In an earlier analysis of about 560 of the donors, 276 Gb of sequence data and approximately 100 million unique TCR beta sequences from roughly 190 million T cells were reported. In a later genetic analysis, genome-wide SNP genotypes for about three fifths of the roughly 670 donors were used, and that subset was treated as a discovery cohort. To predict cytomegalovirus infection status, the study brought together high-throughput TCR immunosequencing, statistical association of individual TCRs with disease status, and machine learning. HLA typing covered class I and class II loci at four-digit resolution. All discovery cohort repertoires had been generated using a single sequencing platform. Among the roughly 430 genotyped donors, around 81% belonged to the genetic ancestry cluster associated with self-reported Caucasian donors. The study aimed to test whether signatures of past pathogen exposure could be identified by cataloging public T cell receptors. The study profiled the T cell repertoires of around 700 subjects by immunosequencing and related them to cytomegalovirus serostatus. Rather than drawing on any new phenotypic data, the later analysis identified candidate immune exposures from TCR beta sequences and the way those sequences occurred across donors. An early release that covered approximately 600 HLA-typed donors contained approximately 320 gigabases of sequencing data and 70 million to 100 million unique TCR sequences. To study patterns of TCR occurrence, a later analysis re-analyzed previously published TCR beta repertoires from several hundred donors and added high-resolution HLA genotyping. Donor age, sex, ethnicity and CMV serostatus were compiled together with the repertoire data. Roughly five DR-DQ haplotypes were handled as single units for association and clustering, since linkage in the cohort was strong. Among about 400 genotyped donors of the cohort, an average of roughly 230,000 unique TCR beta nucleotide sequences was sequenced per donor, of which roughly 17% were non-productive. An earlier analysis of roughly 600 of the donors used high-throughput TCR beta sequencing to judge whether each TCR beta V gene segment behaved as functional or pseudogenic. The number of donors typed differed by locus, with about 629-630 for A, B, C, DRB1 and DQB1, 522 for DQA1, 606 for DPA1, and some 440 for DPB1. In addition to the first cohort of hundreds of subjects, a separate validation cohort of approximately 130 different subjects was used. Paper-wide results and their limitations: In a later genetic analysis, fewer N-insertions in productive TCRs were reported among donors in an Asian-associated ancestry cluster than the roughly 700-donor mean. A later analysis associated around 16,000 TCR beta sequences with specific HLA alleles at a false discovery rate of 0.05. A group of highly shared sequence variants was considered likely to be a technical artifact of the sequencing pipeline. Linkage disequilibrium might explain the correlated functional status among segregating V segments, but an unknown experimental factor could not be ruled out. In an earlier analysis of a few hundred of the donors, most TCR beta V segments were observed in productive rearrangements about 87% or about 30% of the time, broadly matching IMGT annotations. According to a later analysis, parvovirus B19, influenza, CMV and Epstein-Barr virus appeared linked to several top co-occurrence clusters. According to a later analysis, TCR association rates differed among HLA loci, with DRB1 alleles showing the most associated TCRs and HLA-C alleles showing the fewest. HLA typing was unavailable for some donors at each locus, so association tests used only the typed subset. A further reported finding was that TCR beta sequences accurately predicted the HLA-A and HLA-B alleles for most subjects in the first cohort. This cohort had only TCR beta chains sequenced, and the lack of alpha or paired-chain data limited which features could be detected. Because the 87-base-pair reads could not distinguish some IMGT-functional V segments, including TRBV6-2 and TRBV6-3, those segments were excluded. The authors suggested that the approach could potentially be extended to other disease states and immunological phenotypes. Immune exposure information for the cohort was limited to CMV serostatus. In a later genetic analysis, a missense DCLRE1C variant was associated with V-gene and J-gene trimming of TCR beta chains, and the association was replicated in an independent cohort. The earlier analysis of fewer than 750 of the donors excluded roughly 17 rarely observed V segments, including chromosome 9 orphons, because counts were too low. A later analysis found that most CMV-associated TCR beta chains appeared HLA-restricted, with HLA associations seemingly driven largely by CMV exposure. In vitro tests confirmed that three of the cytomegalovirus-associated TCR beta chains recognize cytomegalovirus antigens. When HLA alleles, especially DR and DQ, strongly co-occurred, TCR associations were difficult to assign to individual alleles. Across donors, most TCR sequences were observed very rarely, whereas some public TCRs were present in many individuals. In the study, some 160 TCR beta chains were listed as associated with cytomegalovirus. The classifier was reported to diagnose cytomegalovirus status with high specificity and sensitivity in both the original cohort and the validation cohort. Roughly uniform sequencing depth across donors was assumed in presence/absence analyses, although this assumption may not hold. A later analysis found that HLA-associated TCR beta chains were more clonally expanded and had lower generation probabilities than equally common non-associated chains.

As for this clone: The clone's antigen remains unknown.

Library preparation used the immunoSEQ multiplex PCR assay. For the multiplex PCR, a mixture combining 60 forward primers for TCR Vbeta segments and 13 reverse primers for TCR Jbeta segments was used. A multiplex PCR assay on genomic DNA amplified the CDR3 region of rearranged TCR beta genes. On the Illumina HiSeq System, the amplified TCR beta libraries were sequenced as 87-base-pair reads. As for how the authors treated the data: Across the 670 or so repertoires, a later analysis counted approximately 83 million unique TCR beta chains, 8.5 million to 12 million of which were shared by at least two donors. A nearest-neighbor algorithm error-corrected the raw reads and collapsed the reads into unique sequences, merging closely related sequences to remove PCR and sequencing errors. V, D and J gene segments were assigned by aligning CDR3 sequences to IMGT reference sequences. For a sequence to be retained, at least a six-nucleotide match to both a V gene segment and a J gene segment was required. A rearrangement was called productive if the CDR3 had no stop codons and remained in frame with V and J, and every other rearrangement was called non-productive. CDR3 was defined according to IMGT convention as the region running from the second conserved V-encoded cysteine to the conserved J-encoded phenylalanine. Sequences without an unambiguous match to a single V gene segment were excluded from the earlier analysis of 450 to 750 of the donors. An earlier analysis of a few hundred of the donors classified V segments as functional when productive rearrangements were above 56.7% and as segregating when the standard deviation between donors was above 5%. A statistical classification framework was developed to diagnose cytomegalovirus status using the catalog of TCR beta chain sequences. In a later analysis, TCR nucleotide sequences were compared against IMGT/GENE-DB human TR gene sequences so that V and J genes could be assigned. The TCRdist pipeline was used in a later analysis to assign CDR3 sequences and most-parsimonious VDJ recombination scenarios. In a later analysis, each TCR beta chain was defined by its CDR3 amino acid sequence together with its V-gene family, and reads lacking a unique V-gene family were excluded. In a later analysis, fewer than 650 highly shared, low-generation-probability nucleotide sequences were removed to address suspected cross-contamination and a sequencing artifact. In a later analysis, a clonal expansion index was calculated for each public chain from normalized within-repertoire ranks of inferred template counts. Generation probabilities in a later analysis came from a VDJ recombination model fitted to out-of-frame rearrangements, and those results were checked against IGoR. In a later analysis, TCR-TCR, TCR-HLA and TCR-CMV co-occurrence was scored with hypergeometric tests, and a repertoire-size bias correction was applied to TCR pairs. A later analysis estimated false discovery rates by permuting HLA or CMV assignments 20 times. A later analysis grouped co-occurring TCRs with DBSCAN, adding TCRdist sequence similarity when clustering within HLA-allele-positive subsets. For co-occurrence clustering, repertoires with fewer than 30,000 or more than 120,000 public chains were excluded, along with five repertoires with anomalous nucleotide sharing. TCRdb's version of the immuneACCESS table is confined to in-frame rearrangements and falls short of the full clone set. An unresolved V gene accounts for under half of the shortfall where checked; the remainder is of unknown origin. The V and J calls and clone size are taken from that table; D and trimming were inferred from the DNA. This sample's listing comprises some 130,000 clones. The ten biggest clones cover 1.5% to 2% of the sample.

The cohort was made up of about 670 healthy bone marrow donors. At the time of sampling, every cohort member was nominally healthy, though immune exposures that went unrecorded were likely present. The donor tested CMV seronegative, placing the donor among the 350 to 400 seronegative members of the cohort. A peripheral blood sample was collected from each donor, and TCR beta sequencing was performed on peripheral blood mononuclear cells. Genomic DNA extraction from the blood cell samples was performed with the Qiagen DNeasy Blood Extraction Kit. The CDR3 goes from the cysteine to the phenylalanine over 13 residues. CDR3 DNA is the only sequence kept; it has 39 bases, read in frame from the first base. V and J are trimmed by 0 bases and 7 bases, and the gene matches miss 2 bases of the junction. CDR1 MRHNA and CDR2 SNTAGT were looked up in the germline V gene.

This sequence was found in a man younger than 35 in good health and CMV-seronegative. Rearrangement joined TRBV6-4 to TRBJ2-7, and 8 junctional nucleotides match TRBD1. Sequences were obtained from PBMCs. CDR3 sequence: CASSDSDRGEQYF. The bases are TGTGCCAGCAGTGACTCCGACAGGGGAGAGCAGTACTTC.